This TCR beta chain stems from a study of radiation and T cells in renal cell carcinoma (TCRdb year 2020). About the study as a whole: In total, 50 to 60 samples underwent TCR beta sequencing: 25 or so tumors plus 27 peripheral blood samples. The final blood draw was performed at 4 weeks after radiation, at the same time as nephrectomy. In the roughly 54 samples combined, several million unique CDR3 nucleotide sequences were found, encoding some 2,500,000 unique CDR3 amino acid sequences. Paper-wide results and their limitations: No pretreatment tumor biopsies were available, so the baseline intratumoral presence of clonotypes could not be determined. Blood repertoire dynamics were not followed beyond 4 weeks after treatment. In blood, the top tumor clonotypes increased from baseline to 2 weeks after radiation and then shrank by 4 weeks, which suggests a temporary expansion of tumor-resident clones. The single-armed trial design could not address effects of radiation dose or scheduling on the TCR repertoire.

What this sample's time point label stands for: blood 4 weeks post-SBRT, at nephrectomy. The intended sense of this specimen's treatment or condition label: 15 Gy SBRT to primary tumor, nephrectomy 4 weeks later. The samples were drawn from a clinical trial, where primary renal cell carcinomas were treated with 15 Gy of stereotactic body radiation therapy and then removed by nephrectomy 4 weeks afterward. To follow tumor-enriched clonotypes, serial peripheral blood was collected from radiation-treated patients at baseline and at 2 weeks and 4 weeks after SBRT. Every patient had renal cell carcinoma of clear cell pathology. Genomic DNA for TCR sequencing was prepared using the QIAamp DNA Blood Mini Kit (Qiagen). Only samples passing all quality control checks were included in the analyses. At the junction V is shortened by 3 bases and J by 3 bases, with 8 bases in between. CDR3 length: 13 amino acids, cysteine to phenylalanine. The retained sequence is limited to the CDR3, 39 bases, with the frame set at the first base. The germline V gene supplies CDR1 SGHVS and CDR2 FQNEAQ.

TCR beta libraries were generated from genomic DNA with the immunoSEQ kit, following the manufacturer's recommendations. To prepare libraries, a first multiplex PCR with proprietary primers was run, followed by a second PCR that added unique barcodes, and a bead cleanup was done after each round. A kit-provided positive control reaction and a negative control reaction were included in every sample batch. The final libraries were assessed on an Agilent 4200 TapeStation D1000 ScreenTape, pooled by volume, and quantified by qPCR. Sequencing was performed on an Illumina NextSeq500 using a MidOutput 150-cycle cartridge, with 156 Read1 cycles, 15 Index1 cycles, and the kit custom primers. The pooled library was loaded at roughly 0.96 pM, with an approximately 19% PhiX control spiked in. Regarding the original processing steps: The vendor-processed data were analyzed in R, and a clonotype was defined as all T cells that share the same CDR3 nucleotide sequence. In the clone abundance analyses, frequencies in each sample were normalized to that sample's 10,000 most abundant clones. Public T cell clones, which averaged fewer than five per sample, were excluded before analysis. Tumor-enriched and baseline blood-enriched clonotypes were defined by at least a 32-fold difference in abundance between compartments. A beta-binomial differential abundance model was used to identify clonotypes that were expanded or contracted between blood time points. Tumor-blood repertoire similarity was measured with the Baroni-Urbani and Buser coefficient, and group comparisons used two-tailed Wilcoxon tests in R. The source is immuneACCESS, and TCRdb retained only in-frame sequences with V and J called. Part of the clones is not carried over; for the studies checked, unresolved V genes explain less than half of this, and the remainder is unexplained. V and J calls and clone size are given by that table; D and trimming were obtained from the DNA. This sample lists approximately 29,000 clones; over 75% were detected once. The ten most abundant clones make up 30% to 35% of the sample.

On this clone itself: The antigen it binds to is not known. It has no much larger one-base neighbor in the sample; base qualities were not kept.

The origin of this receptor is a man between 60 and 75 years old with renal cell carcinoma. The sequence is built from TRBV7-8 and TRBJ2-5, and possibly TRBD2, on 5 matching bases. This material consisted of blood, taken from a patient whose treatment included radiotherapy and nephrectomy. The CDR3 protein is CASSFGLKETQYF. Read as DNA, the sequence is TGTGCCAGCAGCTTCGGACTGAAAGAGACCCAGTACTTC.